This is a list of T cell receptor beta chains from one sample in a study of neurological immune-mediated disorders. TCRdb re-derived calls from the 5' RACE reads in MiXCR, one entry per CDR3 protein. The sample yields some 28,000 distinct CDR3 sequences, approximately 22% seen once. Input material: CD4+ T cells from blood. The receptors were sampled from a man aged 50 to 59 with HTLV-1-associated myelopathy (HAM/TSP). CDR3s include the opening cysteine and the closing phenylalanine or tryptophan. Fields, in order: J gene, V gene, clone size, D gene, CDR3 DNA, CDR3 protein. A D gene is named only where the DNA matches it firmly. Size tells how often a clone was seen (once, few, many) or the class of an expanded clone, and some rows leave it out.

TRBJ1-6 TRBV7-8 many . TGTGCCAGCAGCTCCCGGGACATACCAAATTCACCCCTCCACTTT CASSSRDIPNSPLHF
TRBJ1-1 TRBV12-3/TRBV12-4 many . TGTGCCAGCACTCCCGGGGGAGGGCAGACGAACACTGAAGCTTTCTTT CASTPGGGQTNTEAFF
TRBJ1-1 TRBV7-3 many TRBD1 TGTGCCAGCAGCCAGGGGGGGATCACTGAAGCTTTCTTT CASSQGGITEAFF
TRBJ2-4 TRBV6-1 few . TGTGCCAGCAGTGATCAGGGGTTAGCCAAAAACATTCAGTACTTC CASSDQGLAKNIQYF
TRBJ2-6 TRBV12-3/TRBV12-4 many . TGTGCCAGCAGTCCGCTTGGTGGGGCCAACGTCCTGACTTTC CASSPLGGANVLTF
TRBJ2-2 TRBV9 . . TGTGCCAGCAGCGTGGGGGCAGGGTCCACCGGGGAGCTGTTTTTT CASSVGAGSTGELFF
TRBJ1-5 TRBV15 many . TGTAGCAATCAGCCCCAGCATTTT CSNQPQHF
TRBJ2-2 TRBV5-1 . . TGCGCCAGCAGCATGTGGACAACACATAACACCGGGGAGCTGTTTTTT CASSMWTTHNTGELFF
TRBJ2-1 TRBV5-1 . TRBD1 TGCGCCAGCAGCTCCGGGACAGGGAACAATGAGCAGTTCTTC CASSSGTGNNEQFF
TRBJ2-3 TRBV7-2 many . TGTGCCAGCAGCTATGGAAAAGGCACAGATACGCAGTATTTT CASSYGKGTDTQYF
TRBJ1-6 TRBV7-9 many . TGTGCCAGCAGCTTTGAGAATCGGGATTCACCCCTCCACTTT CASSFENRDSPLHF
TRBJ1-1 TRBV2 many . TGTGCCAGCAGAGAGTTGACTGAAGCTTTCTTT CASRELTEAFF
TRBJ2-1 TRBV7-2 many . TGTGCCAGCAGCTTAGTCTCGGGGAACTACAATGAGCAGTTCTTC CASSLVSGNYNEQFF
TRBJ2-7 TRBV12-3/TRBV12-4 many . TGTGCCAGCAGTCAGGCCTGGGTGGGGTACGAGCAGTACTTC CASSQAWVGYEQYF
TRBJ2-5 TRBV5-6 many TRBD1 TGTGCCAGCAGATATTCCGGGACAGGGTCAGAGACCCAGTACTTC CASRYSGTGSETQYF
TRBJ1-1 TRBV4-1 . . TGCGCCAGCAGCCAAGTGTGGGCCACTGAAGCTTTCTTT CASSQVWATEAFF
TRBJ1-2 TRBV27 . . TGTGCCAGCAGTTCCGCGACTGGTGGCTACACCTTC CASSSATGGYTF
TRBJ2-1 TRBV20-1 many . TGCAGTGCTAGAGGGCTAATGAATGAGCAGTTCTTC CSARGLMNEQFF
TRBJ1-1 TRBV29-1 . . TGCAGCGGGACAGCGCCGGGGGAAGCTTTCTTT CSGTAPGEAFF
TRBJ1-2 TRBV20-1 . . TGCAGTGCTAGACCAGGGTTCTATGGCTACACCTTC CSARPGFYGYTF
TRBJ1-5 TRBV12-3/TRBV12-4 many . TGTGCCAGCAACCTCGGGGGGATCCCCAATCAGCCCCAGCATTTT CASNLGGIPNQPQHF
TRBJ1-1 TRBV5-1 few . TGCGCCAGCAGCTTGGATGGGGGCCGGGGGAACACTGAAGCTTTCTTT CASSLDGGRGNTEAFF
TRBJ2-3 TRBV20-1 . . TGCAGTGCTGGGGACGGAGGACCCACAGATACGCAGTATTTT CSAGDGGPTDTQYF
TRBJ2-3 TRBV7-8 . . TGTGCCAGCAGCCAACGTGGGGGCGGGGTTCACACAGATACGCAGTATTTT CASSQRGGGVHTDTQYF
TRBJ1-5 TRBV20-1 many . TGCAGTGCTAGCCTAGGGGTGGACCAGCCCCAGCATTTT CSASLGVDQPQHF
TRBJ2-1 TRBV3-1 many TRBD1 TGTGCCAGCAGCCCACGACAGGGCCAAAACAATGAGCAGTTCTTC CASSPRQGQNNEQFF